This entry features one T cell receptor beta chain sequence. This specimen comes from a study of T cells in Graves' hyperthyroidism and ophthalmopathy. Study-level information: At the time of initial diagnosis and before any treatment, peripheral blood was collected.

TCR beta CDR3 region amplification was performed from RNA transcripts. Using the HTBI primer set, a first-round RT-PCR was run on the TCR CDR3. One entry per CDR3 protein, called by TCRdb with MiXCR from the multiplex PCR reads. Of some 600,000 distinct CDR3 sequences listed, over 11% are singletons. V gave up 4 bases and J gave up 7 bases; unmatched junction bases: 7. Germline lookup yields CDR1 SEHNR and CDR2 FQNEAQ (reference sequence). The CDR3 has 14 residues. Clinical symptoms, serum thyroxine, TRAb, thyroid ultrasound and orbital computed tomography established diagnosis. This clonotype was obtained from a woman in her thirties with Graves' hyperthyroidism that later progressed to Graves' ophthalmopathy. This chain connects TRBV7-9 to TRBJ2-4; TRBD1 agrees at 7 bases. The specimen was blood. The CDR3 spells CASSSSGRGNIQYF. DNA for the CDR3: TGTGCCAGCAGCTCCTCTGGCAGGGGGAACATTCAGTACTTC.